This T cell receptor beta chain was recorded in a study of blood T cell repertoires in COVID-19. The ends lost 5 bases at V and 6 bases at J; junction bases unmatched: 12. Per germline, CDR1 SGHTA and CDR2 FQGNSA. The CDR3 totals 17 residues. The protocol was immunoSEQ multiplex PCR, while the TCRdb copy is restricted to in-frame clones and leaves out a portion. The sample yields under 350,000 clones, less than 90% seen once. The source is a human donor in a cohort sampled during active COVID-19. The V call is TRBV7-2, the J call TRBJ2-5, with 13 bases identical to TRBD2. The sample was peripheral blood. The CDR3 here is CASSLTRTSGSGKTQYF. CDR3 DNA: TGTGCCAGCAGCCTCACGCGGACTAGCGGGAGTGGGAAGACCCAGTACTTC.